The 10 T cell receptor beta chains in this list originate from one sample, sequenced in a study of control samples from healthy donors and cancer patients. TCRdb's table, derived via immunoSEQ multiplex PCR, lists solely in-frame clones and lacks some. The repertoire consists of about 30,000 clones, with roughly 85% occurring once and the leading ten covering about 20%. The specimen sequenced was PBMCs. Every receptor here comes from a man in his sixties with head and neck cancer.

The CDR3, as DNA: TGTGCCAGCAGCTTAGATGGACTAGCGGGTACGAAGCAGTACTTC. It yields the protein CASSLDGLAGTKQYF. The V and J genes are TRBV7-7 and TRBJ2-7; 11 nucleotides match TRBD2. Germline V gene lookup returns CDR1 SSHAT and CDR2 FNYEAQ (reference sequence). With V trimmed by 1 base and J by 8 bases, 7 bases remained unmatched. The CDR3 has 15 residues. Combining the CDR3 with reference TRBV7-7 and TRBJ2-7 gives the whole variable domain GAGVSQSPRYKVTKRGQDVTLRCDPISSHATLYWYQQALGQGPEFLTYFNYEAQPDKSGLPSDRFSAERPEGSISTLTIQRTEQRDSAMYRCASSLDGLAGTKQYFGPGTRLTVT.

The CDR3 sequence: CASSETGKISDGYTF. DNA for the CDR3: TGCGCCAGCAGCGAGACAGGGAAGATTAGCGATGGCTACACCTTC. The V call is TRBV5-1, the J call TRBJ1-2; 7 nucleotides match TRBD1. The CDR3 loop spans 15 amino acids. Germline V CDR1 and CDR2: SGHRS, YFSETQ. V lost 4 bases to trimming and J lost 6 bases; unmatched junction nucleotides: 12.

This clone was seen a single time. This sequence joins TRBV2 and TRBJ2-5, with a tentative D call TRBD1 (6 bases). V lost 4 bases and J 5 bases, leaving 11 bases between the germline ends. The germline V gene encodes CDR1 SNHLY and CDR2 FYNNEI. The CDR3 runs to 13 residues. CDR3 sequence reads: CASSGLQGETQYF. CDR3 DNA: TGTGCCAGCAGTGGCCTACAGGGCGAGACCCAGTACTTC.

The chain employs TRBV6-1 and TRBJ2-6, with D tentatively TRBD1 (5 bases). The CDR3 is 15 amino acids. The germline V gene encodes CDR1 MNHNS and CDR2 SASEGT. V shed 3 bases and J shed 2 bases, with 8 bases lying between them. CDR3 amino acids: CASSDWTPGANVLTF. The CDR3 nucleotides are TGTGCCAGCAGTGATTGGACACCTGGGGCCAACGTCCTGACTTTC.

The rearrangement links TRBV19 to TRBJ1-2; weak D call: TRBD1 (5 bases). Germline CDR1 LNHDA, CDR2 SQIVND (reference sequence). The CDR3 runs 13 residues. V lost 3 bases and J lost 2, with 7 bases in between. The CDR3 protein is CASSMRGNYGYTF. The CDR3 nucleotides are TGTGCCAGTAGTATGCGGGGGAACTATGGCTACACCTTC.

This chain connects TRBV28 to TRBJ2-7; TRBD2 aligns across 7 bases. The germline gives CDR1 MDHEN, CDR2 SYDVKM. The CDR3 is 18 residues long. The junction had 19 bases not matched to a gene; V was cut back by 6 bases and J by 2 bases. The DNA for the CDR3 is TGTGCCAGCAGGGACGCAACCTTTCTAGCGGAGACACCCTACGAGCAGTACTTC. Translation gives CASRDATFLAETPYEQYF.

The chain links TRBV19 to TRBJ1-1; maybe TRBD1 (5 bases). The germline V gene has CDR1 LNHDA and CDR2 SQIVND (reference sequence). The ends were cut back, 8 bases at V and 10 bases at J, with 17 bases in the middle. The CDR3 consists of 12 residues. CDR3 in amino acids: CASLWAGGAAFF. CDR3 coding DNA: TGTGCCAGTCTCTGGGCAGGAGGGGCAGCTTTCTTT.

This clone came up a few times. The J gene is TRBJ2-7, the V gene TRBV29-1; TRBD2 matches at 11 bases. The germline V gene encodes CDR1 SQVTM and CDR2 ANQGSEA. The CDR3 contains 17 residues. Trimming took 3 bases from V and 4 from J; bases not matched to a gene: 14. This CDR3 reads CSVEYPQPGLAVYEQYF. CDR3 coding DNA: TGCAGCGTTGAGTATCCTCAGCCGGGACTAGCGGTTTACGAGCAGTACTTC.

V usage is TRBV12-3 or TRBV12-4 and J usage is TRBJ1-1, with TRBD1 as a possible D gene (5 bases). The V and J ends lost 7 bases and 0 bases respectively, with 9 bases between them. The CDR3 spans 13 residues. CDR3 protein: CASTLGVNTEAFF. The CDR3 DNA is TGTGCCAGCACCTTGGGGGTGAACACTGAAGCTTTCTTT.

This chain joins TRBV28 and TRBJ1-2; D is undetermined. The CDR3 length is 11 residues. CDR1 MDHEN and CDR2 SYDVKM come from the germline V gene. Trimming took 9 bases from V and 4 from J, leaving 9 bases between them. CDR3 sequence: CASSDFYGYTF. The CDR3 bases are TGTGCCAGTTCGGACTTCTATGGCTACACCTTC.